The sequence of this T cell receptor beta chain was determined in a study of breast tumors, draining lymph nodes, adjacent tissues. General study findings and limits: Luminal-like breast cancer showed significantly greater tumor-nontumor repertoire similarity than basal-like breast cancer did. Compared with lymph nodes, tumors were less diverse; compared with nontumor tissue, more. Tumor T cell lymph node origin was a supported hypothesis, not proven.

TCRdb reprocessed the multiplex PCR reads via MiXCR and lists one record per CDR3 protein. In the table there are about 200,000 distinct CDR3 sequences, 30% to 35% of which are singletons. To note about this clonotype: What it binds is unknown.

The CDR3 is 15 residues long. The germline CDR1 and CDR2 sequences are SGHNT and YENEEA. Trimming cost V 5 bases and J 4 bases, with 14 bases left between them. The lymph nodes were axillary draining lymph nodes from breast cancer patients. This sequence was found in a female donor with breast cancer. Some clones in this sample may be carry-over from other donors' samples. Sample: axillary lymph node tissue. The chain combines TRBV11-3 with TRBJ2-2; D could derive from TRBD1 or TRBD2 (5 bases each). CDR3 coding DNA: TGTGCCAGCAGCGCGAGGGCAGGGACCACCGGGGAGCTGTTTTTT. It encodes CASSARAGTTGELFF. The whole variable domain, remainder taken from reference TRBV11-3 and TRBJ2-2, is EAGVVQSPRYKIIEKKQPVAFWCNPISGHNTLYWYLQNLGQGPELLIRYENEEAVDDSQLPKDRFSAERLKGVDSTLKIQPAELGDSAVYLCASSARAGTTGELFFGEGSRLTVL.